The rows below give T cell receptor beta chains drawn from one sample of a study of beta chain features in type 1 diabetes. The protocol was immunoSEQ multiplex PCR, while the TCRdb copy is restricted to in-frame clones and leaves out a portion. The data show about 360,000 clones, 10% to 15% seen once. Sequencing was performed on naive CD4+ T cells from blood. Source of these receptors: a young man in good health. Each CDR3 is given with its conserved first and last residue.

len | v_gene | CDR3aa
14 | TRBV28 | CASGLDRGKYEQYF
14 | TRBV30 | CTGSREEKDTEAFF
14 | TRBV30 | CACSPRGGTGELFF
15 | TRBV5-6 | CASSYLETGTYEQYF
12 | TRBV5-1 | CASSLDSLEAFF
14 | TRBV9 | CASSADRVVNTQYF
16 | TRBV6-6 | CASRKEGQGARSPLHF
14 | TRBV28 | CASSLVWGRGGYTF
16 | TRBV5-4 | CASSLRRGNSYNEQFF
14 | TRBV30 | CAWSPGGSQETQYF
11 | TRBV5-1 | CASSLSYEQFF
13 | TRBV29-1 | CSVDGTGTYEQYF
13 | TRBV29-1 | CSVESGVRETQYF
13 | TRBV7-2 | CASSADRENEQFF
12 | TRBV28 | CASSTTGFEQYF
14 | TRBV13 | CASRRPGQGFEQYF
14 | TRBV10-3 | CAISPQDINYGYTF
15 | TRBV7-3 | CASSYLAGYNSPLHF
14 | TRBV30 | CAWRPQGGNEKLFF
14 | TRBV7-2 | CASSLELVSYEQYF
16 | TRBV21-1 | CASSKAGQSSYNEQFF
16 | TRBV19 | CASRPTGTSRSYEQYF
13 | TRBV7-9 | CASSHRNTGELFF
16 | TRBV28 | CASNSGGQGGNQPQHF
18 | TRBV4-3 | CASSQSLRGGSFHGEQFF
14 | TRBV18 | CASSPGQMNTEAFF
14 | TRBV28 | CASSPRGPNYGYTF
16 | TRBV19 | CASSTGTSGSSDTQYF
15 | TRBV2 | CASSQRDTYNQPQHF
14 | TRBV5-4 | CASSGDSTNYGYTF
15 | TRBV6-4 | CASSDSGQGRNEQFF
14 | TRBV10-3 | CAISESKTRIGYTF
15 | TRBV7-6 | CASSPSGGRYNEQFF
16 | TRBV19 | CASSIQRQGRKNIQYF
14 | TRBV27 | CASSLWDSTYEQYF
11 | TRBV29-1 | CSVEQGQGWFF
13 | TRBV6-1 | CASLTVSNQPQHF
14 | TRBV6-5 | CASSTGTGGETQYF